A selection of T cell receptor beta chains follows, all from one sample in a study of response to subunit inactivated influenza vaccine. TCRdb passed the RT-PCR reads through MiXCR, listing each CDR3 protein once. The sample carries about 520,000 distinct CDR3 sequences, around 25% recorded once. Material: CD4+ T cells sorted from PBMCs, obtained roughly 5 days after vaccination. All receptors come from a man between 50 and 59 years old who received an inactivated influenza vaccine. Each CDR3 is given with its conserved first and last residue. The order of the fields is clone size, D gene, V gene, J gene, CDR3 DNA, CDR3 protein. The D gene is left open where the match is weak. Clone size, where shown, is once, few, many, or a class for clones that have expanded.

>few|.|TRBV20-1|TRBJ2-2
TGCAGTGTTGGGGTTGGGACCGGGGAGCTGTTTTTT
CSVGVGTGELFF
>.|TRBD2|TRBV5-1|TRBJ2-7
TGCGCCAGCAGCGTATTTGGGTCTAGCGGCTACGAGCAGTACTTC
CASSVFGSSGYEQYF
>.|.|TRBV7-9|TRBJ2-1
TGTGCCAGCAGCTTAGCGGGCAGCCACCTTCAGTTCTTC
CASSLAGSHLQFF
>few|.|TRBV6-1|TRBJ1-4
TGTGCCAGCAGACCTCCGACGGCTAATGAAAAACTGTTTTTT
CASRPPTANEKLFF
>.|.|TRBV5-1|TRBJ2-4
TGCGCCAGCAGCTTGGCCGGACAAGTAGCCAAAAACATTCAGTACTTC
CASSLAGQVAKNIQYF
>.|.|TRBV30|TRBJ2-7
TGTGCCTGGAGTGTAACCCCGAGGTCCGGGAGTGCCGCCGAGCAGTACTTC
CAWSVTPRSGSAAEQYF
>.|.|TRBV12-3/TRBV12-4|TRBJ1-5
TGTGCCAGCAGCCCCGACAAGGCGGGCAATCAGCCCCAGCATTTT
CASSPDKAGNQPQHF
>few|.|TRBV5-8|TRBJ2-7
TGTGCCAGCAGCTTGCCGGGACATACCTACGAGCAGTACTTC
CASSLPGHTYEQYF
>few|.|TRBV7-2|TRBJ2-3
TGTGAGTGGGTAGAAGGCACAGATACGCAGTATTTT
CEWVEGTDTQYF
>.|TRBD2|TRBV7-2|TRBJ2-3
TGTGCCAGCAACAGACTAGCGGGGGGAAGCACAGATACGCAGTATTTT
CASNRLAGGSTDTQYF
>few|.|TRBV20-1|TRBJ2-5
TGCAGTGCTAGAGATACGAATGGAGAGACCCAGTACTTC
CSARDTNGETQYF
>.|.|TRBV20-1|TRBJ2-7
TGCAGTGCTACCACGGGAGTCTCCATCTACGAGCAGTACTTC
CSATTGVSIYEQYF
>.|TRBD1|TRBV24-1|TRBJ2-2
TGTGCCACCAGTCCCCTGGGACAGGGGGAAGTGGCGGAGCTGTTTTTT
CATSPLGQGEVAELFF
>.|TRBD1|TRBV6-2/TRBV6-3|TRBJ2-7
TGTGCCAGCAGTCGGGACAGAGGATCACTCTACGAGCAGTACTTC
CASSRDRGSLYEQYF
>few|.|TRBV20-1|TRBJ2-3
TGCAGTGCAAACACGATCCCCATACAGGGCCAAGACTTCACAGATACGCAGTATTTT
CSANTIPIQGQDFTDTQYF
>few|.|TRBV13|TRBJ2-3
TGTGCCAGCAGCCCCCTGGGCACAGATACGCAGTATTTT
CASSPLGTDTQYF
>.|.|TRBV6-5|TRBJ2-7
TGTGCCAGCAGTTACTCGAAGGCAGAAAGATACGAGCAGTACTTC
CASSYSKAERYEQYF
>.|TRBD1|TRBV7-9|TRBJ2-3
TGTGCCAGCAGCTTAGCATTCCGGGACAGACTTTCGGATACGCAGTATTTT
CASSLAFRDRLSDTQYF
>few|TRBD1|TRBV5-6|TRBJ2-3
TGTGCCAGCAGCTTGGATCCAGGGGGCGCAGATACGCAGTATTTT
CASSLDPGGADTQYF
>few|.|TRBV6-2/TRBV6-3|TRBJ2-3
TGTGCCAGCAGCCCTGGGGGGGCAGCAGATACGCAGTATTTT
CASSPGGAADTQYF
>many|TRBD2|TRBV10-2|TRBJ2-7
TGCGCCAGCAGTCCAAGGACTAGCGGCGAGCAGTACTTC
CASSPRTSGEQYF
>.|.|TRBV18|TRBJ1-3
TGTGCCAGCTCACCCGCAGGAAGCTCTGGAAACACCATATATTTT
CASSPAGSSGNTIYF
>.|.|TRBV20-1|TRBJ1-2
TGCAGTGCTAGCTATGGGGATGTCGGCGGCTACACCTTC
CSASYGDVGGYTF
>few|.|TRBV10-3|TRBJ1-6
TGTGCCATCAGTGGGGTCGGGTCTAATTCACCCCTCCACTTT
CAISGVGSNSPLHF
>.|.|TRBV25-1|TRBJ1-2
TGTGCCAGTGGACGCAGGGGCGCGAGTGGCTACACCTTC
CASGRRGASGYTF
>once|.|TRBV18|TRBJ2-7
TGTGCCAGCTCACCTCAAAGTGGGGGGTACTCCTACGAGCAGTACTTC
CASSPQSGGYSYEQYF
>.|TRBD2|TRBV6-2/TRBV6-3|TRBJ2-1
TGTGCCAGCAGCCTTAGCGGGGGGGCATCTAGGCCGTTCTTC
CASSLSGGASRPFF
>.|.|TRBV27|TRBJ2-7
TGTGCCAGCAGTTTACCTGGGGACGGCGAGCAGTACTTC
CASSLPGDGEQYF
>few|TRBD1|TRBV5-1|TRBJ2-3
TGCGCCAGCAGCTCGGCAGGCCGGGACAGATACACAGATACGCAGTATTTT
CASSSAGRDRYTDTQYF
>.|TRBD2|TRBV18|TRBJ2-1
TGTGCCAGCTCTCTCGGAGGGAGGGCCTCTGAGAATGAGCAGTTCTTC
CASSLGGRASENEQFF
>.|.|TRBV29-1|TRBJ1-2
TGCAGCGTTGCTACAGGGACCTATGGCTACACCTTC
CSVATGTYGYTF
>few|.|TRBV10-3|TRBJ2-3
TGTGCCATCAGTTCAGGGTTGGATACGCAGTATTTT
CAISSGLDTQYF
>.|TRBD2|TRBV9|TRBJ2-7
TGTGCCCACCGGGGAGCGGGAATAGTCCCCTCCTACGAGCAGTACTTC
CAHRGAGIVPSYEQYF
>few|.|TRBV5-1|TRBJ2-7
TGCGCCAGCAGCCCGGGACCGGCGAACTACGAGCAGTACTTC
CASSPGPANYEQYF
>.|TRBD1|TRBV2|TRBJ1-4
TGTGCCAGCATACAGGGGAAGGGTGAAAAACTGTTTTTT
CASIQGKGEKLFF
>many|TRBD2|TRBV5-1|TRBJ2-1
TGCGCCAGCAGCCTTACTCGACTAGCGGTCGAGTTCTTC
CASSLTRLAVEFF
>many|TRBD2|TRBV3-1|TRBJ2-1
TGTGCCAGCAGCCAAGATCTCGGGGGGTCCTCCTACAATGAGCAGTTCTTC
CASSQDLGGSSYNEQFF
>many|TRBD1|TRBV6-2/TRBV6-3|TRBJ2-5
TGTGCCAGCACGAACCCCTACAGGGGCCGGGAGACCCAGTACTTC
CASTNPYRGRETQYF
>few|.|TRBV25-1|TRBJ1-6
TGTGCCAGCAGTGAACTCCCCCGGAATTCACCCCTCCACTTT
CASSELPRNSPLHF
>.|.|TRBV3-1|TRBJ2-1
TGTGCCAGCAGCCAATACGGGGATGAGCAGTTCTTC
CASSQYGDEQFF
>.|TRBD2|TRBV4-3|TRBJ2-1
TGCGCCAGCAGCTCCCGTCCTAGCGGGGGTCACAGATCCTACAATGAGCAGTTCTTC
CASSSRPSGGHRSYNEQFF
>once|.|TRBV20-1|TRBJ1-1
TGCAGTGCTAGGACACAGGGAATGGACACTGAAGCTTTCTTT
CSARTQGMDTEAFF
>.|TRBD2|TRBV12-3/TRBV12-4|TRBJ2-7
TGTGCCAGCAGCCGAGGACTAGCGGGAGTCGAGCAGTACTTC
CASSRGLAGVEQYF
>.|.|TRBV4-3|TRBJ2-2
TGCGCCAGCAGCCAAGATTTATGGCTCGGGAACACCGGGGAGCTGTTTTTT
CASSQDLWLGNTGELFF
>.|.|TRBV7-2|TRBJ2-1
TGTGCCAGCAGCTACGCGGCCGGTGTTTACAATGAGCAGTTCTTC
CASSYAAGVYNEQFF
>few|.|TRBV3-1|TRBJ1-5
TGTGCCAGCAGTCTTTCGACCGGGAATCAGCCCCAGCATTTT
CASSLSTGNQPQHF
>few|.|TRBV6-1|TRBJ1-5
TGTGCCAGCAGTGAACCGTTTGGGCCCCAGCATTTT
CASSEPFGPQHF
>few|TRBD1|TRBV28|TRBJ1-5
TGTGCCAGCAGTCCCACGGGACAGGGTGATCAGCCCCAGCATTTT
CASSPTGQGDQPQHF
>few|.|TRBV20-1|TRBJ1-1
TGCAGTGCTCAGTCAGGACACTGGGACACTGAAGCTTTCTTT
CSAQSGHWDTEAFF
>.|.|TRBV5-1|TRBJ2-5
TGCGCCAGCAGTAATACAGGGATCGCTGAGACCCAGTACTTC
CASSNTGIAETQYF
>.|TRBD2|TRBV20-1|TRBJ2-1
TGCAGTGCTATCACGAGAGCGGGGCACTCCTACAATGAGCAGTTCTTC
CSAITRAGHSYNEQFF
>few|TRBD1|TRBV7-2|TRBJ1-1
TGTGCCAGCAGCCAAACAGGGGTGAACACTGAAGCTTTCTTT
CASSQTGVNTEAFF
>.|.|TRBV9|TRBJ2-2
TGTGCCAGCAGCGTAGTAGGACCGGGGGTTACCGGGGAGCTGTTTTTT
CASSVVGPGVTGELFF
>.|.|TRBV6-6|TRBJ2-7
TGTGCCAGCAGTGACATAACAGAGGAGCAGTACTTC
CASSDITEEQYF
>.|.|TRBV2|TRBJ1-3
TGTGCCAGCAGTGATCTGGGGCAGTTGGGAAACACCATATATTTT
CASSDLGQLGNTIYF
>.|.|TRBV20-1|TRBJ1-4
TGCAGTGCCCCTCTAAGTCAAAAACTGTTTTTT
CSAPLSQKLFF
>.|TRBD1|TRBV3-1|TRBJ2-1
TGTGCCAGCAGCCAAGTGACAGGGGGTAATAATGAGCAGTTCTTC
CASSQVTGGNNEQFF